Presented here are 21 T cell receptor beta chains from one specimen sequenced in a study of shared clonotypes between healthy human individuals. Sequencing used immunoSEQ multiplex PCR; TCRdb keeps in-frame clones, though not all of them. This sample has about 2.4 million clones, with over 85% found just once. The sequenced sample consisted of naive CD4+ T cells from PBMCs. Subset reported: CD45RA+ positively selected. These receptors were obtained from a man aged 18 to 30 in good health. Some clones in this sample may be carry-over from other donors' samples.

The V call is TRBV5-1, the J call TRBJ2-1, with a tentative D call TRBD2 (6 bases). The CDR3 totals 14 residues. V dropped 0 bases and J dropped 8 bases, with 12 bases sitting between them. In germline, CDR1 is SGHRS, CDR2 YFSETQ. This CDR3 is CASSLDPSDDEQFF. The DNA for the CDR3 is TGCGCCAGCAGCTTGGATCCTAGCGACGATGAGCAGTTCTTC.

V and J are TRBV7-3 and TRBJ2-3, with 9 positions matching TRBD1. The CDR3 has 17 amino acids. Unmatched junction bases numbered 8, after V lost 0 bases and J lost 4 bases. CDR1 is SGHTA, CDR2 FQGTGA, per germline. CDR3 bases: TGTGCCAGCAGCTTAACGCCGGGACAGGGCGCGGCAGATACGCAGTATTTT. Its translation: CASSLTPGQGAADTQYF.

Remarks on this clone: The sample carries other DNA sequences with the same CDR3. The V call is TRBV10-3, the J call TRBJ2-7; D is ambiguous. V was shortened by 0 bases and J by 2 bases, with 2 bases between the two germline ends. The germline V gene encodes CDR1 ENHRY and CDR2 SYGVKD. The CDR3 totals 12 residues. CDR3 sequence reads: CAISESTYEQYF. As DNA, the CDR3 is TGTGCCATCAGTGAGTCTACCTACGAGCAGTACTTC.

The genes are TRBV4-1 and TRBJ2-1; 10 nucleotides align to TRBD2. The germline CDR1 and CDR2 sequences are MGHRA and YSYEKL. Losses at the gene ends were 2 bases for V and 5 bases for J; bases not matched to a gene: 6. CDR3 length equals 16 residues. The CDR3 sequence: CASSQLGGLANNEQFF. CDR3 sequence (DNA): TGCGCCAGCAGCCAATTAGGGGGACTAGCGAACAATGAGCAGTTCTTC.

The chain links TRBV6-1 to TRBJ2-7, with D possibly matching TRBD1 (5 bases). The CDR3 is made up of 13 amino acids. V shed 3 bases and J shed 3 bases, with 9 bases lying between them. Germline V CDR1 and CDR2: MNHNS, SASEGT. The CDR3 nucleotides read TGTGCCAGCAGTGAGCACAGGAGCTACGAGCAGTACTTC. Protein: CASSEHRSYEQYF.

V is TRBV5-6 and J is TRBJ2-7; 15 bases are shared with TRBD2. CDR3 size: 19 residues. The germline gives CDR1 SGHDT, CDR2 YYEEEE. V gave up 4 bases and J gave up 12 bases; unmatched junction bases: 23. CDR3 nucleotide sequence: TGTGCCAGCAGCCGGGGCGGCGCATGGACTAGCGGGAGGGCCGCTCTGCCGTACTTC. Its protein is CASSRGGAWTSGRAALPYF.

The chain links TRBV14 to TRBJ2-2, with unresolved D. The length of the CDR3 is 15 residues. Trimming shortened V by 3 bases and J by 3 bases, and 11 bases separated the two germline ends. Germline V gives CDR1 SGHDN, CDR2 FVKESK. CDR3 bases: TGTGCCAGCAGCCACGATACTACGTACACCGGGGAGCTGTTTTTT. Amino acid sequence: CASSHDTTYTGELFF.

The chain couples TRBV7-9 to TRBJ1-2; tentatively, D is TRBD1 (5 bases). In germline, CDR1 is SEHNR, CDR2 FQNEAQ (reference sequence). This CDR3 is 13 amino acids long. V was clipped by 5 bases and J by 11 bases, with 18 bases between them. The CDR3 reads CASSPSPEGRYTF. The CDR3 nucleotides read TGTGCCAGCAGCCCCTCCCCCGAGGGGCGTTACACCTTC.

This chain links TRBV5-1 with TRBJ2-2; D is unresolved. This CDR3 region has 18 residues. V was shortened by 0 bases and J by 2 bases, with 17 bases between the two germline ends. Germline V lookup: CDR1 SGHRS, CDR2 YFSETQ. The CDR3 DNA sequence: TGCGCCAGCAGCTTGGCTCAGGATGATCCTTTAAACACCGGGGAGCTGTTTTTT. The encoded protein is CASSLAQDDPLNTGELFF.

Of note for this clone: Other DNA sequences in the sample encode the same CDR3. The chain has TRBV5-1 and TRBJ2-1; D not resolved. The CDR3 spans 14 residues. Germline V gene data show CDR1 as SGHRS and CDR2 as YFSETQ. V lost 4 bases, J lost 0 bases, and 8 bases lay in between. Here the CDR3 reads CASSLLSSYNEQFF. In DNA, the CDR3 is TGCGCCAGCAGCCTCTTGTCCTCCTACAATGAGCAGTTCTTC.

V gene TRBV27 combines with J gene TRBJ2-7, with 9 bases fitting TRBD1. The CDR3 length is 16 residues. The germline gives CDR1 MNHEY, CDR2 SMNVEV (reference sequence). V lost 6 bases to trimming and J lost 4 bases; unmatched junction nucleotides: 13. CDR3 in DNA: TGTGCCAGCAGCTATAATCAGGGACAGGGAAGGTACGAGCAGTACTTC. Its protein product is CASSYNQGQGRYEQYF.

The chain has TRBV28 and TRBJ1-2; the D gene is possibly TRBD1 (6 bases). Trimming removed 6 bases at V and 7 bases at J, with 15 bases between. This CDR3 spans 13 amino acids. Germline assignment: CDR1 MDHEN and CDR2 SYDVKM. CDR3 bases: TGTGCCAGCAGGCTTACAGGGCTTGGTGGCTACACCTTC. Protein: CASRLTGLGGYTF.

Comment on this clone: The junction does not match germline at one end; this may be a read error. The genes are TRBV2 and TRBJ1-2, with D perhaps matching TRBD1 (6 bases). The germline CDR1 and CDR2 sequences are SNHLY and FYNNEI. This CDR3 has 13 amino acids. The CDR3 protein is CARSGEGGYGYTF. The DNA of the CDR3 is TGTGCCAGAAGTGGTGAGGGGGGCTATGGCTACACCTTC.

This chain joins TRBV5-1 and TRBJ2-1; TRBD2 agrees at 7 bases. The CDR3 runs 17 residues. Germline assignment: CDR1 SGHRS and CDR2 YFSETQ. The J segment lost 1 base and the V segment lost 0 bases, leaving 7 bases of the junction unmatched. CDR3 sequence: CASSLASGGGSYNEQFF. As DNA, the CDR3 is TGCGCCAGCAGCTTGGCGTCGGGAGGTGGATCCTACAATGAGCAGTTCTTC.

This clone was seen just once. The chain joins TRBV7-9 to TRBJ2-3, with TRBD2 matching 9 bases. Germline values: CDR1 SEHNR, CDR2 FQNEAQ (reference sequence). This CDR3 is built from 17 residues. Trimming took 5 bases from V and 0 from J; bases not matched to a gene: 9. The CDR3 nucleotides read TGTGCCAGCAGCGGCCGCCCTAGCGGGATTAGCACAGATACGCAGTATTTT. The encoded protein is CASSGRPSGISTDTQYF.

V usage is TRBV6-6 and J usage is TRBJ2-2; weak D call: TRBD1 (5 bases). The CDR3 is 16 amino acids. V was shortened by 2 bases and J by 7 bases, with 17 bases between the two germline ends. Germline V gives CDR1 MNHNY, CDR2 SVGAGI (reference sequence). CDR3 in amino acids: CASSYPLQGYDGELFF. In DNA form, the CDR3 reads TGTGCCAGCAGTTACCCACTCCAGGGATATGACGGGGAGCTGTTTTTT.

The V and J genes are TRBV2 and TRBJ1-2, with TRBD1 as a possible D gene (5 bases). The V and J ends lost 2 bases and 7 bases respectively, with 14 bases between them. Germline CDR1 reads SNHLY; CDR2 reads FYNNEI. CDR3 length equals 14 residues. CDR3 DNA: TGTGCCAGCAGTGAAAGGGAAGGGGCGGGTGGCTACACCTTC. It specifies CASSEREGAGGYTF.

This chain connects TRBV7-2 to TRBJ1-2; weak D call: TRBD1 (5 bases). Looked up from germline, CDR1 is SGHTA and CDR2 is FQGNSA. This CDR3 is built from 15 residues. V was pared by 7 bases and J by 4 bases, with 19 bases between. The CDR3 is CASTLGWGGAYGYTF. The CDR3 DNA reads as TGTGCCAGCACCCTAGGGTGGGGCGGGGCCTATGGCTACACCTTC.

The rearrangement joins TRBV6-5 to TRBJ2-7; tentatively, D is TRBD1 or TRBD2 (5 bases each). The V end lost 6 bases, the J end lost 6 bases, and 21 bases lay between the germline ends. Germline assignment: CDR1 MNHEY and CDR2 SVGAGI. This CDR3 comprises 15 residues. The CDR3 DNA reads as TGTGCCAGCAGAGTAGACGGGACCACCATCGCCGAGCAGTACTTC. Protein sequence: CASRVDGTTIAEQYF.

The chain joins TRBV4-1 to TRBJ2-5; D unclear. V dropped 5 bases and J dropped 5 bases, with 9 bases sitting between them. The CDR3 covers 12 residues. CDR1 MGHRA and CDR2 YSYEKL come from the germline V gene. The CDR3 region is CASSNWDETQYF. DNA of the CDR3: TGCGCCAGCAGCAACTGGGATGAGACCCAGTACTTC.

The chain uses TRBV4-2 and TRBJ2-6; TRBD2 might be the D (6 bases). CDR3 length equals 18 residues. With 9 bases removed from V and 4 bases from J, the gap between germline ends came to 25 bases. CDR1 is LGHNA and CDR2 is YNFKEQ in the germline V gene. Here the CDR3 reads CAREIVGRLVDGANVLTF. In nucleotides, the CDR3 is TGTGCCAGGGAAATTGTGGGGCGACTAGTAGACGGGGCCAACGTCCTGACTTTC.